This T cell receptor beta chain emerged from a study of cytomegalovirus exposure and HLA in healthy donors. The PCR employed 60 Vbeta primers together with 13 Jbeta primers. TCRdb keeps only in-frame clones here, not all; method: immunoSEQ multiplex PCR. This table holds 150,000 to 200,000 clones, roughly 87% found once. With V trimmed by 0 bases and J by 6 bases, 8 bases remained unmatched. This CDR3 spans 16 amino acids. Germline values: CDR1 SGHRS, CDR2 YFSETQ. The sequenced sample consisted of PBMCs. This clonotype was obtained from a girl less than two years old in good health and CMV-seronegative. The gene calls are TRBV5-1 and TRBJ2-1, with 8 bases identical to TRBD1. The CDR3 sequence is CASSLVPKDRANEQFF. Written as DNA, the CDR3 is TGCGCCAGCAGCTTGGTTCCAAAGGACAGGGCCAATGAGCAGTTCTTC.